The text below deals with one T cell receptor beta chain. Its antigen remains unknown. This entry is derived from a study of shared clonotypes between healthy human individuals. As for the study in general: Sampling drew on donors who were a couple of women and a few men aged 18 to 49. Notes on the study in general: Lower generation probabilities were found for non-shared clonotypes than for those shared by all four donors.

The germline V and J ends were trimmed by 3 bases and 1 base, with 10 bases remaining between them. The germline V gene encodes CDR1 SGHDT and CDR2 YYEEEE. The CDR3 runs to 14 residues. Study processing details: For the immunoSEQ data, sequences were junction-only without quality scores, so filtering differed. Only in-frame clones appear in the TCRdb table, and some are missing; sequencing was by immunoSEQ multiplex PCR. Clonal size and the V and J genes are those of that table, whereas D and trimming came from the DNA. The data contain 1 million to 1.3 million clones, around 82% of them seen just once; the ten biggest clones take up roughly 0.65%.

This clonotype was obtained from a man aged 18 to 35 in good health. Some clones in this sample may be carry-over from other donors' samples. Sequences were obtained from memory CD4+ T cells from PBMCs. Subset given: CD45RA-negative fraction. The J gene is TRBJ1-1, the V gene TRBV5-6, with D possibly matching TRBD1 (5 bases). The CDR3, as DNA: TGTGCCAGCAGCTGGGGCGGGAGGAACACTGAAGCTTTCTTT. It translates to CASSWGGRNTEAFF.